This T cell receptor beta chain was captured by sequencing in a study of vaccination and CD4 T cells after COVID-19. A few counts support this clonotype. TCRdb recomputed calls from the PCR reads with MiXCR, one row per CDR3 protein. In the table there are about 33,000 distinct CDR3 sequences, around 39% of which are singletons. Time point noted: late sampling 161 to 241 days after vaccination in three convalescent patients. Material: CD4+ T cells from blood, obtained about 7 months after SARS-CoV-2 vaccination. The receptor comes from a human donor who had recovered from COVID-19.

In DNA, the CDR3 is TGTGCCAGCAGCCCCAATCCAGGGAAAGAGACCCAGTACTTC. Translated: CASSPNPGKETQYF. The chain joins TRBV7-9 to TRBJ2-5, with D tentatively TRBD1 (5 bases). V was cut by 5 bases and J by 3 bases, with 13 bases left in between. CDR1 is SEHNR, CDR2 FQNEAQ, per germline (reference sequence). The CDR3 is 14 amino acids.